This TCR beta chain emerged from a study of blood T cell repertoires in COVID-19 (dated by TCRdb to the early 2020s). Looking at the study overall: Samples from collaborators originated in the United States, Italy and Spain and spanned both the acute and convalescent phases of COVID-19. The prospective study material was composed of cDNA or gDNA derived from T cells, B-cell-depleted T cells, or PBMCs. Subjects who had been exposed to COVID-19, were actively infected with it, or had recovered from it provided the deeply sampled blood TCRbeta repertoires that made up the dataset. The repertoires were released in a freely available public database meant as a resource for research on the immune response to SARS-CoV-2. Samples were obtained from the ongoing ImmuneRACE study (first 160 participants) and from 950 to 1,500 subjects provided by 6 global collaborators. A de-identified subject ID, COVID-19 status, age in years and sex were almost always included in the sample metadata. HLA class I and class II types, where available, came from metadata supplied by the sample provider rather than from assay-based typing. Overall study results and their limits: How much clinical and demographic metadata was included differed by source and by participant, and the metadata was provided uncurated.

TCRbeta CDR3 regions were amplified from genomic DNA by means of the immunoSEQ Assay, a bias-controlled multiplex PCR. Processing in the source paper ran as follows. Within the assay, amplification of reference gene primers was used to estimate how many nucleated cells each sample contained. To quantify the absolute abundance of each unique TCRbeta CDR3 rearrangement, sequence reads were collapsed and filtered. For each sample, productive Simpson clonality was calculated as the square root of Simpson's diversity index across productive rearrangements. In its TCRdb copy, this immuneACCESS table keeps in-frame sequences only and misses some clones. Where compared with another copy, unresolved V genes explain less than half of these, and the others have no known cause. V and J calls plus clone size are reproduced from that table; the DNA served to infer D and trimming. In all, the sample holds more than 65,000 clones, and over 60% of those were seen once. The biggest ten clones account for roughly 20% of the sample.

A single count supports this clone. The target of this receptor is not known. The sample holds no much larger clone one base away, and base qualities are not on file. From a lookup of the germline V gene, CDR1 and CDR2 are KGHSH and LQKENI. The CDR3 sequence holds 17 residues, the cysteine and phenylalanine included. The DNA shown is the 51-base CDR3, in frame from base 1. The V end loses 2 bases and the J end loses 2 bases, and a stretch of 16 bases separates them. Whole blood was collected in K2EDTA tubes by collaborating institutions according to the institutions' own protocols. For TCRbeta analysis, collaborator samples were shipped as frozen whole blood, as isolated PBMCs, or as DNA extracted from either sample type.

The V gene is TRBV18 and the J gene is TRBJ1-3, with the D gene not clear enough to name. Material for sequencing was peripheral blood. This TCR came from a woman of 80 years or more with active or convalescent COVID-19. The CDR3 loop reads CASSPGKEVSTGNTIYF. The DNA reads TGTGCCAGCTCACCAGGCAAGGAGGTCAGCACTGGAAACACCATATATTTT.